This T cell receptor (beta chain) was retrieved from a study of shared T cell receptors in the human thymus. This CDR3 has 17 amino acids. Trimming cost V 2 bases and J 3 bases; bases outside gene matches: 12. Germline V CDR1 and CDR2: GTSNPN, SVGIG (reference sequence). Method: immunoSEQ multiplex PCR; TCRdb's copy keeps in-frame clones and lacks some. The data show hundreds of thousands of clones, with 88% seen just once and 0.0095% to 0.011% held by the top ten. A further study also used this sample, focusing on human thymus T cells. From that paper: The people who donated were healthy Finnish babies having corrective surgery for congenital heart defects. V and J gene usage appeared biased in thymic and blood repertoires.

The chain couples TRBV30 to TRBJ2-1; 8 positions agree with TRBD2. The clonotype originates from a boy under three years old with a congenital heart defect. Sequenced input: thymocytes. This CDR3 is CAWSSALAGLDYNEQFF. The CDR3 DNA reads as TGTGCCTGGAGTTCTGCCCTAGCGGGCCTGGACTACAATGAGCAGTTCTTC.